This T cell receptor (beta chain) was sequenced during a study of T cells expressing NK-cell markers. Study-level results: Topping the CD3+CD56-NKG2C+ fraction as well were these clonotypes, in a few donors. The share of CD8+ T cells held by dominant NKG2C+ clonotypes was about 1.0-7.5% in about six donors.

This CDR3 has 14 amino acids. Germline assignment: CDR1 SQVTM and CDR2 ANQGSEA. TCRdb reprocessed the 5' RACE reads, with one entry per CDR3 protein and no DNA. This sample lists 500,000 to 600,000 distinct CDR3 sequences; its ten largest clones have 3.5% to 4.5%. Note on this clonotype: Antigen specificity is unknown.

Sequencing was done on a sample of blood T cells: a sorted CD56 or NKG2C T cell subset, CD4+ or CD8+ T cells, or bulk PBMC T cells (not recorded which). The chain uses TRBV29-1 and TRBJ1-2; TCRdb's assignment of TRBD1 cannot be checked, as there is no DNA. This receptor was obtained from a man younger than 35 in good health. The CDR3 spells CSVEEGGGGHGYTF.